This T cell receptor beta chain emerged from a study of blood T cell repertoires in COVID-19. Study overall: Some COVID-19 samples were acute and others convalescent; all came from the United States, Italy and Spain.

This clone was detected only a few times. Per the original methods: By means of reference gene primer amplification, nucleated cell counts were estimated. Data came from immunoSEQ multiplex PCR; TCRdb stores just in-frame clones and leaves some out. V, J and clone size reflect that table, while D and trimming were determined from the DNA. The sample has around 250,000 clones; around four fifths are singletons. Trimming removed 6 bases from V and 4 bases from J; junction bases left unmatched: 8. CDR1 is WNHNN, CDR2 SYGVQD, per germline (reference sequence). The CDR3 loop spans 15 amino acids. The specimen was peripheral blood. This TCR was sampled from an elderly man with acute or convalescent COVID-19. V usage is TRBV10-1 and J usage is TRBJ2-2; 7 bases fit TRBD2. DNA of the CDR3: TGCGCCAGCAGCGTGGGGAGGGCGATCACCGGGGAGCTGTTTTTT. It specifies CASSVGRAITGELFF.